These T cell receptor beta chains were read from a single sample in a study of control samples from healthy donors and cancer patients. Method: immunoSEQ multiplex PCR; TCRdb's copy keeps in-frame clones and lacks some. Here the sample spans 250,000 to 300,000 clones, over 75% being singletons. The source material was PBMCs. All receptors come from a woman aged 60 to 75 with lung cancer. Both conserved end residues are part of each CDR3. The D gene is left open where the match is weak. Clone size is not always given. Where it is, it says once, few, many or a class for expanded clones.

d_call	j_call	clone_size	v_call	cdr3_aa	cdr3_nt
NA	TRBJ2-2	few	TRBV13	CASSLTRVTGELFF	TGTGCCAGCAGCTTAACCAGGGTTACCGGGGAGCTGTTTTTT
NA	TRBJ1-2	NA	TRBV12-3/TRBV12-4	CASSLSRGYTF	TGTGCCAGCAGTCTCTCCCGGGGCTACACCTTC
TRBD1	TRBJ2-7	NA	TRBV10-3	CAISESPPTGGITYEQYF	TGTGCCATCAGTGAGAGCCCGCCTACAGGGGGAATTACCTACGAGCAGTACTTC
TRBD2	TRBJ2-3	NA	TRBV19	CASPDTGTSGRDTDTQYF	TGTGCCAGTCCCGACACCGGGACTAGCGGGAGGGACACAGATACGCAGTATTTT
NA	TRBJ1-1	NA	TRBV5-1	CASLRDGGNTEAFF	TGCGCCAGCCTCCGAGACGGGGGGAACACTGAAGCTTTCTTT
TRBD2	TRBJ2-1	NA	TRBV7-3	CASSSRGGSGRDNEQFF	TGTGCCAGCAGCTCCAGAGGAGGTAGCGGGAGAGATAATGAGCAGTTCTTC
NA	TRBJ1-2	NA	TRBV14	CASSQSGVGYTF	TGTGCCAGCAGCCAGTCCGGAGTCGGCTACACCTTC
TRBD2	TRBJ2-7	NA	TRBV10-3	CAISEDLAGSEGFYEQYF	TGTGCCATCAGTGAGGATCTAGCGGGGTCTGAGGGATTCTACGAGCAGTACTTC
TRBD2	TRBJ2-7	NA	TRBV3-1/TRBV3-2	CASSLTSGSYEQYF	TGTGCCAGCAGCCTTACTAGCGGCTCCTACGAGCAGTACTTC
TRBD1	TRBJ1-5	NA	TRBV5-1	CASSSGGLNQPQHF	TGCGCCAGCAGTTCAGGGGGCCTCAATCAGCCCCAGCATTTT
NA	TRBJ1-5	NA	TRBV2	CASGAEGPQPQHF	TGTGCCAGCGGGGCAGAGGGTCCTCAGCCCCAGCATTTT
NA	TRBJ1-4	NA	TRBV12-3/TRBV12-4	CASSLLEGKLFF	TGTGCCAGCAGTCTTCTTGAGGGAAAACTGTTTTTT
TRBD2	TRBJ2-7	once	TRBV27	CASTQNSGRAYEQYF	TGTGCCAGCACGCAAAATAGCGGGAGGGCCTACGAGCAGTACTTC
NA	TRBJ2-3	NA	TRBV19	CASSIPGISTDTQYF	TGTGCCAGTAGTATCCCAGGGATCAGCACAGATACGCAGTATTTT
NA	TRBJ2-7	NA	TRBV7-9	CASSFTESSYEQYF	TGTGCCAGCAGCTTCACCGAGAGCTCCTACGAGCAGTACTTC
NA	TRBJ2-7	NA	TRBV28	CASSLHYEQYF	TGTGCCAGCAGTCTCCATTACGAGCAGTACTTC
NA	TRBJ2-1	few	TRBV4-2	CASSRHLFSYNEQFF	TGTGCCAGCAGCCGTCACCTATTCTCCTACAATGAGCAGTTCTTC
TRBD1	TRBJ2-1	few	TRBV2	CASNLQGYTNYNEQFF	TGTGCCAGCAATCTACAGGGGTACACCAACTACAATGAGCAGTTCTTC
NA	TRBJ1-3	NA	TRBV6-6	CASSPGRGLGGNTIYF	TGTGCCAGCAGTCCAGGGAGAGGGCTGGGGGGGAACACCATATATTTT
NA	TRBJ2-3	NA	TRBV12-5	CASGLHLPTVDTQYF	TGTGCTAGTGGTTTGCACCTCCCCACAGTGGATACGCAGTATTTT
TRBD1	TRBJ2-2	NA	TRBV11-2	CASSLDRGRTGELFF	TGTGCCAGCAGCTTAGACAGGGGGAGAACCGGGGAGCTGTTTTTT
NA	TRBJ2-7	NA	TRBV29-1	CSVRNTVYEQYF	TGCAGCGTTAGGAACACAGTATACGAGCAGTACTTC
NA	TRBJ1-1	NA	TRBV19	CASSMSMNLNTEAFF	TGTGCCAGTAGTATGAGTATGAATCTGAACACTGAAGCTTTCTTT
TRBD2	TRBJ2-1	NA	TRBV7-9	CASSDPAPSGRNNEQFF	TGTGCCAGCAGCGATCCGGCCCCTAGCGGGAGAAACAATGAGCAGTTCTTC
NA	TRBJ2-1	NA	TRBV6-5	CASGDFRHEQFF	TGTGCCAGCGGGGACTTTAGACATGAGCAGTTCTTC
NA	TRBJ2-2	NA	TRBV5-1	CASSLTETTGELFF	TGCGCCAGCAGCTTGACAGAAACGACCGGGGAGCTGTTTTTT
NA	TRBJ1-1	few	TRBV3-1/TRBV3-2	CASRDSGRTEAFF	TGTGCCAGCAGGGACAGTGGCCGCACTGAAGCTTTCTTT
NA	TRBJ1-6	NA	TRBV3-1/TRBV3-2	CASSPGGVSDSPLHF	TGTGCCAGCAGCCCCGGAGGGGTAAGTGATTCACCCCTCCACTTT
TRBD2	TRBJ2-1	NA	TRBV11-2	CASSVEAGGTYNEQFF	TGTGCCAGCAGCGTAGAAGCGGGAGGGACCTACAATGAGCAGTTCTTC
NA	TRBJ1-1	NA	TRBV19	CASSIKAMNTEAFF	TGTGCCAGTAGTATTAAGGCCATGAACACTGAAGCTTTCTTT
NA	TRBJ2-3	NA	TRBV7-9	CASSPSLATDTQYF	TGTGCCAGCAGCCCCTCCCTAGCGACCGATACGCAGTATTTT
NA	TRBJ2-3	NA	TRBV6-2/TRBV6-3	CATSQRHGSHTDTQYF	TGTGCCACCAGTCAAAGGCACGGGAGTCACACAGATACGCAGTATTTT
NA	TRBJ1-5	NA	TRBV12-3/TRBV12-4	CASSWAVGQPQHF	TGTGCCAGCAGTTGGGCAGTGGGTCAGCCCCAGCATTTT
NA	TRBJ2-2	NA	TRBV2	CASSGLQVTGELFF	TGTGCCAGCAGTGGGCTGCAGGTGACCGGGGAGCTGTTTTTT
NA	TRBJ1-4	NA	TRBV28	CASIPSTGSVPTRLFF	TGTGCCAGCATCCCATCCACAGGGTCCGTACCCACAAGGCTGTTTTTT
NA	TRBJ2-7	NA	TRBV5-4	CASSPSPGPYYEQYF	TGTGCCAGCAGCCCCTCCCCCGGTCCCTACTACGAGCAGTACTTC
NA	TRBJ2-5	NA	TRBV9	CASSVGRAVETQYF	TGTGCCAGCAGCGTAGGTAGGGCTGTGGAGACCCAGTACTTC
NA	TRBJ1-1	NA	TRBV28	CASYSLNTEAFF	TGTGCCAGCTACAGCTTGAACACTGAAGCTTTCTTT
NA	TRBJ1-5	few	TRBV18	CASSPQGGRINPQHF	TGTGCCAGCTCACCACAAGGGGGGAGAATAAATCCCCAGCATTTT
NA	TRBJ2-7	NA	TRBV2	CASSDNSYEQYF	TGTGCCAGCAGTGACAACTCCTACGAGCAGTACTTC
TRBD1	TRBJ2-7	NA	TRBV5-1	CASSLTGASYEQYF	TGCGCCAGCAGCTTGACAGGGGCCTCCTACGAGCAGTACTTC
TRBD2	TRBJ2-3	NA	TRBV15	CATSRGTSSGRADTQYF	TGTGCCACCAGCAGGGGGACGAGCAGCGGGAGGGCCGATACGCAGTATTTT
TRBD1	TRBJ2-2	NA	TRBV9	CASSVGNRGGELFF	TGTGCCAGCAGCGTGGGAAACAGGGGTGGGGAGCTGTTTTTT
NA	TRBJ2-7	NA	TRBV2	CASNLGTASYYEQYF	TGTGCCAGCAACCTAGGGACGGCATCTTACTACGAGCAGTACTTC
NA	TRBJ1-2	NA	TRBV11-2	CASSYIRTLGLYGYTF	TGTGCCAGCAGCTACATAAGGACACTGGGCTTGTATGGCTACACCTTC
NA	TRBJ2-4	NA	TRBV2	CASSEATRSGIQYF	TGTGCCAGCAGTGAAGCCACTAGGTCTGGCATTCAGTACTTC
TRBD2	TRBJ2-7	NA	TRBV9	CASSSETGTSGRYEQYF	TGTGCCAGCAGTTCAGAAACCGGGACTAGCGGGAGATACGAGCAGTACTTC
NA	TRBJ2-6	NA	TRBV3-1/TRBV3-2	CASSGNGVAGANVLTF	TGTGCCAGCAGCGGAAACGGGGTTGCTGGGGCCAACGTCCTGACTTTC
TRBD2	TRBJ2-1	once	TRBV19	CASSPIAGEGEFF	TGTGCCAGTAGTCCTATAGCGGGAGAGGGGGAGTTCTTC
TRBD2	TRBJ2-1	NA	TRBV7-6	CASSFERGSYNEQFF	TGTGCCAGCAGCTTTGAGCGGGGGTCCTACAATGAGCAGTTCTTC
TRBD1	TRBJ1-1	NA	TRBV29-1	CSVLPTGGRAFF	TGCAGCGTTCTACCCACAGGGGGAAGAGCTTTCTTT
NA	TRBJ1-6	NA	TRBV7-8	CASSLAGRDNSPLHF	TGTGCCAGCAGCTTAGCGGGCAGGGACAATTCACCCCTCCACTTT